This is a list of T cell receptor beta chains from one sample in a study of shared clonotypes between healthy human individuals. Generated by immunoSEQ multiplex PCR, the TCRdb table keeps only in-frame clones and is missing some. The repertoire holds hundreds of thousands of clones, with around three quarters as singletons. Sequencing was performed on PBMCs. These receptors were collected from a woman aged 35 to 49 in good health. Some clones in this sample may be carry-over from other donors' samples. Both conserved end residues are part of each CDR3. D genes are given only for firm matches. Expanded clones are given a class, and other clones once, few, many or no size at all.

15 . TRBJ2-7 TRBD1 TRBV7-2 CASSNRDRGSYEQYF TGTGCCAGCAGCAACCGGGACAGGGGCTCCTACGAGCAGTACTTC
17 . TRBJ2-6 TRBD2 TRBV7-9 CASSRAGRGSGANVLTF TGTGCCAGCAGCCGAGCGGGGCGGGGCTCTGGGGCCAACGTCCTGACTTTC
12 few TRBJ1-1 . TRBV30 CAWRPGNTEAFF TGTGCCTGGAGGCCAGGGAACACTGAAGCTTTCTTT
13 once TRBJ1-2 . TRBV28 CASSSGPPWGYTF TGTGCCAGCAGTTCGGGACCTCCGTGGGGCTACACCTTC
14 . TRBJ2-7 . TRBV7-9 CASSLVGRSYEQYF TGTGCCAGCAGCTTAGTGGGCAGGTCCTACGAGCAGTACTTC
13 . TRBJ2-1 TRBD2 TRBV23-1 CASRLPGGSQQFF TGCGCCAGCAGGCTTCCCGGGGGGTCCCAGCAGTTCTTC
13 . TRBJ1-1 TRBD1 TRBV5-1 CASSRDSLTEAFF TGCGCCAGCAGCAGGGACAGTTTAACTGAAGCTTTCTTT
13 . TRBJ2-2 . TRBV9 CASSVGGSGELFF TGTGCCAGCAGCGTGGGGGGTTCCGGGGAGCTGTTTTTT
16 few TRBJ2-5 TRBD1 TRBV6-5 CASSYSVFRGQETQYF TGTGCCAGCAGTTACTCGGTGTTCAGGGGGCAAGAGACCCAGTACTTC
15 . TRBJ1-5 TRBD1 TRBV27 CASRPGQLSNQPQHF TGTGCCAGCAGACCGGGACAGCTTAGCAATCAGCCCCAGCATTTT
15 . TRBJ1-5 . TRBV2 CASRRGGGINQPQHF TGTGCCAGCAGGCGAGGTGGGGGCATTAATCAGCCCCAGCATTTT
13 . TRBJ2-1 . TRBV6-5 CASSYDPRGEQFF TGTGCCAGCAGTTACGACCCCCGGGGTGAGCAGTTCTTC
19 . TRBJ2-1 . TRBV7-8 CASSSSPMSRQAIFNEQFF TGTGCCAGCAGCTCGAGCCCAATGTCGAGACAGGCTATCTTCAATGAGCAGTTCTTC
13 once TRBJ1-2 TRBD1 TRBV27 CASSFGQGDGYTF TGTGCCAGCAGTTTTGGGCAGGGGGATGGCTACACCTTC
13 once TRBJ1-2 . TRBV7-8 CASSPNRAGGYTF TGTGCCAGCAGCCCAAACAGGGCGGGCGGCTACACCTTC
13 . TRBJ1-1 . TRBV18 CASSPNWGTEAFF TGTGCCAGCTCCCCTAATTGGGGCACTGAAGCTTTCTTT
14 . TRBJ1-3 . TRBV7-2 CASSLLSTGNTIYF TGTGCCAGCAGCTTATTGTCAACTGGAAACACCATATATTTT
16 . TRBJ2-3 . TRBV7-6 CASSPSSGQLTDTQYF TGTGCCAGCAGCCCTTCGTCCGGGCAGCTCACAGATACGCAGTATTTT
14 . TRBJ2-5 . TRBV7-2 CASSLPGSGETQYF TGTGCCAGCAGCTTACCCGGGAGTGGGGAGACCCAGTACTTC
14 . TRBJ2-3 . TRBV7-9 CASSLTGFTDTQYF TGTGCCAGCAGCTTAACAGGGTTCACAGATACGCAGTATTTT
15 . TRBJ2-5 . TRBV25-1 CASSEKMAEQETQYF TGTGCCAGCAGTGAAAAGATGGCAGAACAAGAGACCCAGTACTTC
16 few TRBJ2-3 TRBD2 TRBV7-2 CASSLSSGIGTDTQYF TGTGCCAGCAGCTTATCCAGCGGGATAGGTACAGATACGCAGTATTTT
15 . TRBJ2-1 . TRBV9 CASSVSGSGNNEQFF TGTGCCAGCAGCGTATCCGGGAGTGGGAACAATGAGCAGTTCTTC
16 . TRBJ2-7 TRBD2 TRBV15 CATSSHTGLGIYEQYF TGTGCCACCAGCAGCCACACGGGACTAGGGATCTACGAGCAGTACTTC
14 . TRBJ2-5 . TRBV28 CASIEGGIQETQYF TGTGCCAGCATCGAGGGGGGGATACAAGAGACCCAGTACTTC
13 . TRBJ2-1 . TRBV28 CASSLSAPGEQFF TGTGCCAGCAGTTTAAGTGCGCCGGGTGAGCAGTTCTTC
12 . TRBJ1-2 . TRBV30 CAWSAGQYGYTF TGTGCCTGGAGTGCAGGACAATATGGCTACACCTTC
16 . TRBJ2-2 TRBD2 TRBV7-2 CATQRGAGVGTGELFF TGTGCCACCCAGCGGGGAGCGGGAGTCGGCACCGGGGAGCTGTTTTTT
16 . TRBJ2-7 . TRBV2 CASSERRTGPSYEQYF TGTGCCAGCAGTGAACGCCGAACAGGGCCCTCCTACGAGCAGTACTTC
13 . TRBJ2-1 TRBD2 TRBV7-9 CASSLGLASEQFF TGTGCCAGCAGCTTAGGACTAGCTTCTGAGCAGTTCTTC
14 many TRBJ2-3 . TRBV18 CASSYNSPTDTQYF TGTGCCAGCTCCTATAACTCACCCACAGATACGCAGTATTTT
14 . TRBJ1-1 . TRBV19 CASSDRRTNTEAFF TGTGCCAGTAGCGACAGGAGAACGAACACTGAAGCTTTCTTT